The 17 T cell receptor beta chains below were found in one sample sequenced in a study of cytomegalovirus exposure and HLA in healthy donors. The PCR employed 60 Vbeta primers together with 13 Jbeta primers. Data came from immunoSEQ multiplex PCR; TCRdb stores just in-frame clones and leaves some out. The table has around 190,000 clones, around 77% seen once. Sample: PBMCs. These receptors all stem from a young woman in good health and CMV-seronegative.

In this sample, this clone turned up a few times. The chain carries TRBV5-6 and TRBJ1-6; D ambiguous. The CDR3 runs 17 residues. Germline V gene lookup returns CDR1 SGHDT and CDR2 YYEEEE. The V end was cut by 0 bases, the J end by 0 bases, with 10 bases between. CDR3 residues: CASSLGTGSSYNSPLHF. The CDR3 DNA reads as TGTGCCAGCAGCTTGGGGACGGGAAGCTCCTATAATTCACCCCTCCACTTT.

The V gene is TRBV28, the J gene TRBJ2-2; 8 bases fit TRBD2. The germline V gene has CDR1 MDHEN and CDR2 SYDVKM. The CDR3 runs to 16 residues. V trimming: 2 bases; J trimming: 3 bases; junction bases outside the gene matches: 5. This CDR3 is CASSLNGGGYTGELFF. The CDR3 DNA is TGTGCCAGCAGTTTAAACGGGGGGGGTTACACCGGGGAGCTGTTTTTT.

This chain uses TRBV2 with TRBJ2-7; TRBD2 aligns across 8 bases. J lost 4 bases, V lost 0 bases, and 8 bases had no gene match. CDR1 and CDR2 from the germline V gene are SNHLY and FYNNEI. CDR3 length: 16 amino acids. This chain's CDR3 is CASSEAGAGVRYEQYF. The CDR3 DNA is TGTGCCAGCAGTGAAGCGGGAGCGGGAGTAAGGTACGAGCAGTACTTC.

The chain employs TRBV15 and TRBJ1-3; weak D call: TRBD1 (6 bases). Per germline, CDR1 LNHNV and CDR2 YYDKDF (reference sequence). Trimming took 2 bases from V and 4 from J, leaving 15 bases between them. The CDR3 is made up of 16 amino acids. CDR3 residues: CATSRPITGSGNTIYF. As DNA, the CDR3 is TGTGCCACCAGCAGACCCATCACAGGGTCAGGAAACACCATATATTTT.

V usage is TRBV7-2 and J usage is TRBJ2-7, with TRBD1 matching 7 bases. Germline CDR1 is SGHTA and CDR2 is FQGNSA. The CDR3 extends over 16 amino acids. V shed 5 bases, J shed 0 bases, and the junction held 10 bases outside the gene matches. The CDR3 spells CASSVKGQSFSYEQYF. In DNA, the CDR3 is TGTGCCAGCAGCGTCAAGGGACAGTCGTTCTCCTACGAGCAGTACTTC.

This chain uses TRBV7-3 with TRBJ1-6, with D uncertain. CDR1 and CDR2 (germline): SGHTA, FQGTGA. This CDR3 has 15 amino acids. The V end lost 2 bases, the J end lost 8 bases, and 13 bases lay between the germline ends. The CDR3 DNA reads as TGTGCCAGCAGCTTAGATGCTTTATTAGATTCACCCCTCCACTTT. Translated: CASSLDALLDSPLHF.

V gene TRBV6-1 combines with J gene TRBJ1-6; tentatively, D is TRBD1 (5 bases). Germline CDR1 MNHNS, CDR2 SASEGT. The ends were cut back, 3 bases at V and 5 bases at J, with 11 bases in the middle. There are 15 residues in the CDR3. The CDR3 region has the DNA TGTGCCAGCAGTGAGGAGGGACGGAATAATTCACCCCTCCACTTT. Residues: CASSEEGRNNSPLHF.

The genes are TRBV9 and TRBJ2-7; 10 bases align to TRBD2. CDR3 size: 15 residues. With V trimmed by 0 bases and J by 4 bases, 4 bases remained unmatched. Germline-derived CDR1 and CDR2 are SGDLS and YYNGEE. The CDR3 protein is CASSVVAGGGYEQYF. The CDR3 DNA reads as TGTGCCAGCAGCGTAGTAGCGGGAGGAGGTTACGAGCAGTACTTC. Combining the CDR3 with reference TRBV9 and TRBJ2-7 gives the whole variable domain DSGVTQTPKHLITATGQRVTLRCSPRSGDLSVYWYQQSLDQGLQFLIQYYNGEERAKGNILERFSAQQFPDLHSELNLSSLELGDSALYFCASSVVAGGGYEQYFGPGTRLTVT.

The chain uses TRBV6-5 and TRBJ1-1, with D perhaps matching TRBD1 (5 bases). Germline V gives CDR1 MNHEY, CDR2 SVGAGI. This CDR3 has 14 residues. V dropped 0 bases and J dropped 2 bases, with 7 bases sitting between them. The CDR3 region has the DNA TGTGCCAGCAGTTACTCGGACATTAACACTGAAGCTTTCTTT. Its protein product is CASSYSDINTEAFF.

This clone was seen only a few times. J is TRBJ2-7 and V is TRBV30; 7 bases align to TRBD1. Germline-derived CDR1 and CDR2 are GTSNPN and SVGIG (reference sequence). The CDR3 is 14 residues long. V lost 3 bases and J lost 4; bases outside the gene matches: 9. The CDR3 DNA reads TGTGCCTGGAGGAAACCGGGACAGACGTACGAGCAGTACTTC. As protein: CAWRKPGQTYEQYF.

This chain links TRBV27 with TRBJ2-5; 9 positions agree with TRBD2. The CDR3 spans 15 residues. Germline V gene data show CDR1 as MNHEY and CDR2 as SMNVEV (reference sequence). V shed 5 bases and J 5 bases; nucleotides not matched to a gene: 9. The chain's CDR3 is CASSPWREGHETQYF. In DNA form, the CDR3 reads TGTGCCAGCAGTCCATGGCGGGAGGGCCATGAGACCCAGTACTTC.

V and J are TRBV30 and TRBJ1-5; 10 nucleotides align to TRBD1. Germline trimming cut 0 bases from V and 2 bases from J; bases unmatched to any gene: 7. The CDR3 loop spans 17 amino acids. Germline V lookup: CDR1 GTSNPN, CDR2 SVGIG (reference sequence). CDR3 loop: CAWSVRTGGRGNQPQHF. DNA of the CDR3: TGTGCCTGGAGTGTTAGGACAGGGGGAAGGGGCAATCAGCCCCAGCATTTT.

The CDR3 DNA follows: TGTGCTAGTGGTTTGATCCTCTCGCGGGAGGGCCAAAATGAGCAGTTCTTC. Protein: CASGLILSREGQNEQFF. The V gene is TRBV12-5, the J gene TRBJ2-1, with 9 bases lining up with TRBD2. In germline, CDR1 is LGHNT, CDR2 FRNRAP. V lost 2 bases and J lost 7; bases outside the gene matches: 12. The CDR3 has 17 residues. The variable domain in full, completed from reference TRBV12-5 and TRBJ2-1, reads DARVTQTPRHKVTEMGQEVTMRCQPILGHNTVFWYRQTMMQGLELLAYFRNRAPLDDSGMPKDRFSAEMPDATLATLKIQPSEPRDSAVYFCASGLILSREGQNEQFFGPGTRLTVL.

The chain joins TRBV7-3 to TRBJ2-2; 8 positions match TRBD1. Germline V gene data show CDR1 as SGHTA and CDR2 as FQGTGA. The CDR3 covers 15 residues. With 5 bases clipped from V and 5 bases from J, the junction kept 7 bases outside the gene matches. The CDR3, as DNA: TGTGCCAGCAGCCCGCCGGGACAGGCGACCGGGGAGCTGTTTTTT. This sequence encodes CASSPPGQATGELFF.

CDR3 coding DNA: TGTGCCAGCAGACCACAGGGGACAACTAACTATGGCTACACCTTC. Its translation is CASRPQGTTNYGYTF. The chain has TRBV2 and TRBJ1-2; 7 bases are a match to TRBD1. The CDR3 sequence is 15 residues long. The germline CDR1 and CDR2 sequences are SNHLY and FYNNEI. V dropped 6 bases and J dropped 0; count of bases not matched to a gene: 7.

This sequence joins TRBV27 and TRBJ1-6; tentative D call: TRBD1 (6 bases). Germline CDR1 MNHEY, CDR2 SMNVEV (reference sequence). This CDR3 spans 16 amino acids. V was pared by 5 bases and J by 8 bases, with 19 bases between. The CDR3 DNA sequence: TGTGCCAGCAGTCCAAGCCTACAGGGTATCTATTCACCCCTCCACTTT. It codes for CASSPSLQGIYSPLHF.

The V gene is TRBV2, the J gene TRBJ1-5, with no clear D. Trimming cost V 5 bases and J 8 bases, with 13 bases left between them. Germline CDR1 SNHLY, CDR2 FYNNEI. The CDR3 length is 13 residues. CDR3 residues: CASSQEVGEPQHF. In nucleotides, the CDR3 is TGTGCCAGCAGTCAGGAGGTGGGTGAGCCCCAGCATTTT.